Below, 21 T cell receptor beta chains from the same sample are listed, as sequenced in a study of shared clonotypes between healthy human individuals. Repertoires were generated with immunoSEQ multiplex PCR, while TCRdb's copy carries only in-frame clones and drops some. The sample includes hundreds of thousands of clones, around 78% seen only once; the top ten take under 2%. Sequencing used memory CD4+ T cells sorted from blood. The sample's subset: CD45RA-negative fraction. The source of these receptors is a woman aged 25 to 39 in good health.

The chain carries TRBV7-9 and TRBJ2-5; 7 nucleotides align to TRBD1. This CDR3 region has 16 residues. V gave up 5 bases and J gave up 2 bases; unmatched junction bases: 11. The germline V gene encodes CDR1 SEHNR and CDR2 FQNEAQ (reference sequence). The CDR3 nucleotides are TGTGCCAGCAGCCAGGGGCCCGGGACAGAACAAGAGACCCAGTACTTC. It encodes CASSQGPGTEQETQYF.

The chain is built from TRBV2 and TRBJ1-1; maybe TRBD1 (6 bases). Germline V gene lookup returns CDR1 SNHLY and CDR2 FYNNEI. V shed 8 bases and J shed 5 bases, with 18 bases lying between them. The CDR3 sequence is 14 residues long. The DNA for the CDR3 is TGTGCCAGCGATCCACAGGGTTCTCAAACTGAAGCTTTCTTT. Amino acid sequence: CASDPQGSQTEAFF.

This clone was observed a handful of times. This rearrangement joins TRBV7-2 to TRBJ2-3; D unresolved. The germline gives CDR1 SGHTA, CDR2 FQGNSA. V was pared by 5 bases and J by 3 bases, with 6 bases between. This CDR3 has 12 residues. The CDR3 loop reads CASSPPTDTQYF. Here the CDR3 DNA reads TGTGCCAGCAGCCCCCCAACAGATACGCAGTATTTT.

The rearrangement joins TRBV7-2 to TRBJ1-5; D ambiguous. Trimming left V 5 bases short and J 1 base short, with 9 bases between. The CDR3 is 14 residues long. Germline CDR1 reads SGHTA; CDR2 reads FQGNSA. The CDR3 nucleotides read TGTGCCAGCAGCCGTGGTATGAGCAATCAGCCCCAGCATTTT. Its protein is CASSRGMSNQPQHF.

As for this clone: Other DNA sequences in the same sample also yield this CDR3. This rearrangement joins TRBV29-1 to TRBJ2-7; tentative D call: TRBD1 (5 bases). The CDR3 runs 12 residues. Trimming left V 3 bases short and J 0 bases short, with 6 bases between. The germline CDR1 and CDR2 sequences are SQVTM and ANQGSEA. The CDR3, as DNA: TGCAGCGTTGATCAGGGCTCCTACGAGCAGTACTTC. This sequence encodes CSVDQGSYEQYF.

The CDR3 protein is CASSDSKSSGIHNEQFF. CDR3 DNA: TGTGCCAGCAGTGACTCGAAGTCTAGCGGGATCCACAATGAGCAGTTCTTC. V gene TRBV6-4 combines with J gene TRBJ2-1; 9 bases line up with TRBD2. J lost 5 bases, V lost 0 bases, and 8 bases had no gene match. The CDR3 covers 17 residues. The germline V gene has CDR1 MRHNA and CDR2 SNTAGT.

Details on this clone: Distinct nucleotide sequences in the sample also encode this CDR3. V and J are TRBV29-1 and TRBJ2-7; D call uncertain. CDR1 and CDR2 from the germline V gene are SQVTM and ANQGSEA. The CDR3 contains 12 residues. Trimming stripped 2 bases from V and 3 bases from J, with 8 bases between. The CDR3 protein is CSVESSGYEQYF. The DNA of the CDR3 is TGCAGCGTTGAATCGTCTGGCTACGAGCAGTACTTC.

This sequence joins TRBV6-1 and TRBJ1-5; no clear D gene. V gave up 3 bases and J gave up 9 bases, with 18 bases separating them. Per the germline V gene, CDR1 is MNHNS and CDR2 is SASEGT. CDR3 length equals 15 residues. The CDR3 sequence: CASSEGRRAVGPQHF. Written as DNA, the CDR3 is TGTGCCAGCAGTGAGGGCAGGCGGGCAGTCGGGCCCCAGCATTTT.

The chain is built from TRBV11-2 and TRBJ2-7; 8 bases fit TRBD1. V lost 5 bases and J lost 6; bases outside the gene matches: 15. The CDR3 extends over 16 amino acids. The germline V gene encodes CDR1 SGHAT and CDR2 FQNNGV. DNA for the CDR3: TGTGCCAGCAGCGTTCTATTTTCCGGACAGGGTCGCGAGCAGTACTTC. Protein product: CASSVLFSGQGREQYF.

The chain has TRBV27 and TRBJ2-1; D is possibly TRBD1 (6 bases). Trimming left V 6 bases short and J 5 bases short, with 17 bases between. This CDR3 comprises 15 residues. The germline V gene has CDR1 MNHEY and CDR2 SMNVEV (reference sequence). The CDR3 DNA reads TGTGCCAGCAGCCAGTGGGGACAAGGAGACAATGAGCAGTTCTTC. Protein product: CASSQWGQGDNEQFF.

This chain links TRBV18 with TRBJ2-2, with D possibly being TRBD2 (7 bases). The length of the CDR3 is 16 residues. Germline V lookup: CDR1 KGHSH, CDR2 LQKENI. V dropped 8 bases and J dropped 4 bases, with 20 bases sitting between them. For the CDR3, the DNA is TGTGCCAGCCGAAGAGGGGGAGGGCCCTCCACCGGGGAGCTGTTTTTT. The encoded protein is CASRRGGGPSTGELFF.

This clone was found once. This chain joins TRBV28 and TRBJ1-3, with unresolved D. V lost 4 bases and J lost 1, with 14 bases in between. Germline lookup yields CDR1 MDHEN and CDR2 SYDVKM. The length of the CDR3 is 16 residues. CDR3: CASSSPGSRSGNTIYF. The CDR3 DNA reads TGTGCCAGCAGTTCCCCTGGTAGTAGATCTGGAAACACCATATATTTT.

The V call is TRBV28, the J call TRBJ2-3; D gene unclear. The germline V and J ends were trimmed by 2 bases and 6 bases, with 6 bases remaining between them. Germline V gene data show CDR1 as MDHEN and CDR2 as SYDVKM. The CDR3 loop spans 12 amino acids. CDR3 bases: TGTGCCAGCAGTTTAGCCGCCGATACGCAGTATTTT. Protein: CASSLAADTQYF.

There are a few counts of this clone. This same CDR3 is encoded by further DNA sequences in the sample. The chain links TRBV5-1 to TRBJ1-5, with 10 bases identical to TRBD1. V lost 4 bases and J lost 6; bases outside the gene matches: 4. The germline V gene has CDR1 SGHRS and CDR2 YFSETQ. The CDR3 totals 14 residues. CDR3 region: CASSPGTGAQPQHF. In nucleotides, the CDR3 is TGCGCCAGCAGCCCCGGGACAGGGGCTCAGCCCCAGCATTTT.

This chain connects TRBV28 to TRBJ2-1; the match to TRBD1 covers 9 bases. In germline, CDR1 is MDHEN, CDR2 SYDVKM. V was pared by 5 bases and J by 11 bases, with 16 bases of the junction left unmatched. CDR3 length equals 16 residues. CDR3 loop: CASSHAGTGTPMKQFF. For the CDR3, the DNA is TGTGCCAGCAGTCACGCCGGGACAGGGACCCCAATGAAGCAGTTCTTC.

The chain uses TRBV7-2 and TRBJ1-5; TRBD1 matches at 8 bases. CDR1 and CDR2 (germline): SGHTA, FQGNSA. The J segment lost 4 bases and the V segment lost 4 bases, leaving 3 bases of the junction unmatched. The CDR3 totals 14 residues. DNA for the CDR3: TGTGCCAGCAGCTCCCGGACAGGGAATCAGCCCCAGCATTTT. It specifies CASSSRTGNQPQHF.

The chain carries TRBV28 and TRBJ2-7, with D perhaps TRBD1 (6 bases). Germline V gene lookup returns CDR1 MDHEN and CDR2 SYDVKM. The V and J ends lost 5 bases and 3 bases respectively, with 20 bases between them. The CDR3 is 16 residues long. CDR3 in DNA: TGTGCCAGCAGTCTAGGACAGCAAAGGGTTGTCTACGAGCAGTACTTC. This codes for CASSLGQQRVVYEQYF.

The rearrangement links TRBV28 to TRBJ1-1; D remains unclear. This CDR3 comprises 15 residues. V lost 3 bases and J 1 base, leaving 12 bases between the germline ends. The germline V gene encodes CDR1 MDHEN and CDR2 SYDVKM. The chain's CDR3 is CASSLHRPANTEAFF. CDR3 DNA: TGTGCCAGCAGTTTGCACCGACCTGCGAACACTGAAGCTTTCTTT.

On this clone: This may stem from a read error, because a much larger clone lies one nucleotide away. V is TRBV28 and J is TRBJ1-4; no definite D call. This CDR3 region has 14 residues. Trimming left V 6 bases short and J 0 bases short, with 8 bases between. Germline assignment: CDR1 MDHEN and CDR2 SYDVKM. The CDR3 protein is CASSLLATNEKLFF. The CDR3, as DNA: TGTGCCAGCAGCCTGCTAGCAACTAATGAAAAACTGTTTTTT. The full variable domain, in which reference TRBV28 and TRBJ1-4 provide the parts outside the CDR3, is DVKVTQSSRYLVKRTGEKVFLECVQDMDHENMFWYRQDPGLGLRLIYFSYDVKMKEKGDIPEGYSVSREKKERFSLILESASTNQTSMYLCASSLLATNEKLFFGSGTQLSVL.

The chain joins TRBV19 to TRBJ2-2, with TRBD2 matching over 14 bases. Looked up from germline, CDR1 is LNHDA and CDR2 is SQIVND (reference sequence). After removal of 9 bases from V and 3 bases from J, the junction contained 9 bases not matched to a gene. This CDR3 region has 17 residues. The CDR3 sequence: CASRGTSGSGYTGELFF. In DNA, the CDR3 is TGTGCCAGCCGAGGGACTAGCGGGAGTGGGTACACCGGGGAGCTGTTTTTT.

This chain links TRBV9 with TRBJ1-2, with D unresolved. Germline lookup yields CDR1 SGDLS and CDR2 YYNGEE. The germline V and J ends were trimmed by 6 bases and 6 bases, with 9 bases remaining between them. The length of the CDR3 is 11 residues. The CDR3 here is CASNGRNGYTF. The CDR3 coding sequence is TGTGCCAGCAACGGACGGAATGGCTACACCTTC.